These 10 T cell receptor beta chains were sequenced from one sample in a study of blood T cell repertoires in COVID-19. Method: immunoSEQ multiplex PCR; TCRdb's copy keeps in-frame clones and lacks some. The sample includes around 250,000 clones, 86% of them seen just once. The specimen sequenced was peripheral blood. These receptors originate from a man aged 25 to 45 who had recovered from COVID-19.

The chain recombines TRBV11-3 with TRBJ2-2; 10 positions agree with TRBD1. This CDR3 has 17 amino acids. Germline V gene lookup returns CDR1 SGHNT and CDR2 YENEEA. V shed 6 bases, J shed 0 bases, and the junction held 7 bases outside the gene matches. CDR3 nucleotide sequence: TGTGCCAGCAGTCCCGGGACAGGGGCCCCGAACACCGGGGAGCTGTTTTTT. Its translation: CASSPGTGAPNTGELFF.

The genes are TRBV6-5 and TRBJ2-3; 8 bases map to TRBD2. Per the germline V gene, CDR1 is MNHEY and CDR2 is SVGAGI. Losses at the gene ends were 5 bases for V and 2 bases for J; bases not matched to a gene: 3. The CDR3 totals 14 residues. CDR3 protein: CASSSGGYTDTQYF. The CDR3 DNA sequence: TGTGCCAGCAGTAGCGGGGGATACACAGATACGCAGTATTTT.

The V gene is TRBV6-1, the J gene TRBJ1-6; the D gene is possibly TRBD1 (5 bases). V was cut by 2 bases and J by 5 bases, with 10 bases left in between. CDR1 is MNHNS, CDR2 SASEGT, per germline. There are 15 residues in the CDR3. For the CDR3, the DNA is TGTGCCAGCAGTGAAAGACAGTTGAATAATTCACCCCTCCACTTT. Amino acid sequence: CASSERQLNNSPLHF.

This clone was recorded only once. This chain joins TRBV18 and TRBJ2-7; D may be TRBD1 (6 bases). CDR3 size: 18 residues. Trimming pared 4 bases from V and 7 bases from J, leaving 29 bases between. Germline V gene data show CDR1 as KGHSH and CDR2 as LQKENI. The CDR3 spells CASSLLSTGTLFRREQYF. The CDR3 bases are TGTGCCAGCTCACTTTTGTCCACCGGGACACTCTTCAGAAGGGAGCAGTACTTC.

V and J are TRBV2 and TRBJ2-4, with 9 nucleotides matching TRBD1. The CDR3 has 16 amino acids. CDR1 and CDR2 from the germline V gene are SNHLY and FYNNEI. V lost 4 bases and J lost 11; bases outside the gene matches: 15. The CDR3 coding sequence is TGTGCCAGCAGTGGACCCGGGACAGGGTGGGGATGGGTTCAGTACTTC. Its protein is CASSGPGTGWGWVQYF. Combining the CDR3 with reference TRBV2 and TRBJ2-4 gives the whole variable domain EPEVTQTPSHQVTQMGQEVILRCVPISNHLYFYWYRQILGQKVEFLVSFYNNEISEKSEIFDDQFSVERPDGSNFTLKIRSTKLEDSAMYFCASSGPGTGWGWVQYFGAGTRLSVL.

This chain joins TRBV6-5 and TRBJ1-5, with 8 bases matching TRBD1. Trimming took 6 bases from V and 4 from J; bases not matched to a gene: 8. CDR3 length: 15 residues. The germline gives CDR1 MNHEY, CDR2 SVGAGI. The CDR3 DNA reads as TGTGCCAGCAGGCCGACAGGGGTATCGAATCAGCCCCAGCATTTT. It specifies CASRPTGVSNQPQHF.

This clone showed up just once. V gene TRBV19 combines with J gene TRBJ2-7, with D tentatively TRBD1 (5 bases). The V gene lost 6 bases and the J gene lost 0 bases, with 15 bases spanning the gap. Germline CDR1 is LNHDA and CDR2 is SQIVND (reference sequence). The CDR3 covers 15 residues. CDR3 nucleotides: TGTGCCAGTAGGGACCCGGCCCAGGGCTCCTACGAGCAGTACTTC. This encodes CASRDPAQGSYEQYF. Supplemented by reference TRBV19 and TRBJ2-7, the full variable domain reads DGGITQSPKYLFRKEGQNVTLSCEQNLNHDAMYWYRQDPGQGLRLIYYSQIVNDFQKGDIAEGYSVSREKKESFPLTVTSAQKNPTAFYLCASRDPAQGSYEQYFGPGTRLTVT.

This clone has just one count. The chain has TRBV12-3 or TRBV12-4 and TRBJ1-1; D gene ambiguous. V was clipped by 7 bases and J by 6 bases, with 12 bases between them. CDR3 length equals 12 residues. CDR3 in DNA: TGTGCCAGCACTCTGGTCCACTCTGAAGCTTTCTTT. It yields the protein CASTLVHSEAFF.

J is TRBJ1-2 and V is TRBV7-2; D might be TRBD1 (6 bases). V lost 5 bases and J lost 5, with 15 bases in between. The CDR3 is 14 residues long. CDR1 is SGHTA and CDR2 is FQGNSA in the germline V gene. In DNA form, the CDR3 reads TGTGCCAGCAGCCTGTGGGACACCTATTATGGCTACACCTTC. Amino acid sequence: CASSLWDTYYGYTF. The full variable domain, with the rest looked up from reference TRBV7-2 and TRBJ1-2, is GAGVSQSPSNKVTEKGKDVELRCDPISGHTALYWYRQSLGQGLEFLIYFQGNSAPDKSGLPSDRFSAERTGGSVSTLTIQRTQQEDSAVYLCASSLWDTYYGYTFGSGTRLTVV.

The J gene is TRBJ2-7, the V gene TRBV2, with unresolved D. The CDR3 contains 13 residues. From germline, CDR1 is SNHLY and CDR2 FYNNEI. The V end was cut by 2 bases, the J end by 7 bases, with 12 bases between. The CDR3 DNA is TGTGCCAGCAGTGAATTCCCCCTAACTGAGCAGTACTTC. It is translated as CASSEFPLTEQYF. The variable domain in full, with the rest retrieved from reference TRBV2 and TRBJ2-7, is EPEVTQTPSHQVTQMGQEVILRCVPISNHLYFYWYRQILGQKVEFLVSFYNNEISEKSEIFDDQFSVERPDGSNFTLKIRSTKLEDSAMYFCASSEFPLTEQYFGPGTRLTVT.